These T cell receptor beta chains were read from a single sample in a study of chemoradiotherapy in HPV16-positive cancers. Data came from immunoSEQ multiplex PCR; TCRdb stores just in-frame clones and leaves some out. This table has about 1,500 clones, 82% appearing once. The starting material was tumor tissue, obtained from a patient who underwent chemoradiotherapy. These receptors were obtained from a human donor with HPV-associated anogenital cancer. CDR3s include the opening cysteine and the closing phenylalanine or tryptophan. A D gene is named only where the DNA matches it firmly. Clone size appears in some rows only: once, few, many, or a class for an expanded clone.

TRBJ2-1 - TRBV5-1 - CASGSSSYNEQFF TGCGCCAGCGGCTCAAGCTCCTACAATGAGCAGTTCTTC
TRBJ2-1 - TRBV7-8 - CASSQAGRTNREQFF TGTGCCAGCAGCCAGGCGGGAAGAACAAACCGGGAGCAGTTCTTC
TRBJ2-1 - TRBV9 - CASSHSPTGNEQFF TGTGCCAGCAGTCATTCCCCGACAGGTAATGAGCAGTTCTTC
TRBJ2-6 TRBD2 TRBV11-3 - CASSFGGESGANVLTF TGTGCCAGCAGCTTTGGGGGGGAATCTGGGGCCAACGTCCTGACTTTC
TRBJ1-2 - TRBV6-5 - CASSLLANYGYTF TGTGCCAGCAGTTTGTTGGCTAACTATGGCTACACCTTC
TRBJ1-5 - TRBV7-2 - CASSSEGVQPQHF TGTGCCAGCAGCTCAGAGGGGGTTCAGCCCCAGCATTTT
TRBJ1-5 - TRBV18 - CASSPGIQPQHF TGTGCCAGCTCACCGGGGATACAGCCCCAGCATTTT
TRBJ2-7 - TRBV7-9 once CASSLAVAGAPDEQYF TGTGCCAGCAGCTTAGCTGTCGCGGGGGCCCCTGACGAGCAGTACTTC
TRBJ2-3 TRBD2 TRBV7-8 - CASSYDGGGAIDTQYF TGTGCCAGCAGCTATGACGGCGGGGGGGCCATAGATACGCAGTATTTT
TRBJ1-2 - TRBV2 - CASSDLGAAYGYTF TGTGCCAGCAGCGATCTTGGGGCTGCCTATGGCTACACCTTC
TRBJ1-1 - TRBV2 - CASSVGSNTEAFF TGTGCCAGCAGTGTAGGGTCGAACACTGAAGCTTTCTTT
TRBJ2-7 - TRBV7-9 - CASSPRTTYEQYF TGTGCCAGCAGCCCACGGACGACCTACGAGCAGTACTTC
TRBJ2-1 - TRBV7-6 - CASSLSGYNEQFF TGTGCCAGCAGCTTGTCGGGCTACAATGAGCAGTTCTTC
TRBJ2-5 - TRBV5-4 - CASRDYGEETQYF TGTGCCAGCAGGGACTACGGGGAAGAGACCCAGTACTTC
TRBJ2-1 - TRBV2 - CASSLTGAYYNEQFF TGTGCCAGCAGTTTAACGGGGGCCTACTACAATGAGCAGTTCTTC
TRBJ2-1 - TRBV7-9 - CASSSSALNNEQFF TGTGCCAGCAGCTCTAGTGCACTCAACAATGAGCAGTTCTTC
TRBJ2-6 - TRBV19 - CASGLGLANVLTF TGTGCCAGTGGCCTTGGGCTAGCCAACGTCCTGACTTTC
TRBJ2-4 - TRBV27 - CASRSTGKNIQYF TGTGCCAGCAGATCTACAGGGAAAAACATTCAGTACTTC
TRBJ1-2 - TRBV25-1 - CASSGGPVYGYTF TGTGCCAGCAGTGGGGGACCTGTGTATGGCTACACCTTC
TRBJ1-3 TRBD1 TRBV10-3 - CAIRRTGDGNTIYF TGTGCCATCAGACGAACAGGGGACGGAAACACCATATATTTT
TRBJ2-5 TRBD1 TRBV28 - CASSLTGAETQYF TGTGCCAGCAGTTTGACAGGGGCGGAGACCCAGTACTTC
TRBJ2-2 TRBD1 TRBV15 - CATSRDGQDTGELFF TGTGCCACCAGCAGAGACGGACAGGACACCGGGGAGCTGTTTTTT
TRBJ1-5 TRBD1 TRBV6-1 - CATGGQRVNNQPQHF TGTGCCACAGGGGGACAGAGAGTAAACAATCAGCCCCAGCATTTT
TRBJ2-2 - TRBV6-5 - CASSYLPGLSTGELFF TGTGCCAGCAGTTACTTACCGGGCCTTTCCACCGGGGAGCTGTTTTTT
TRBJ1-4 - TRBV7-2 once CASSPGARMNEKLFF TGTGCCAGCAGCCCGGGGGCCCGGATGAATGAAAAACTGTTTTTT
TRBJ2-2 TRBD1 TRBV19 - CASSTQGTGTHTGELFF TGTGCCAGTAGTACCCAGGGGACAGGGACGCACACCGGGGAGCTGTTTTTT
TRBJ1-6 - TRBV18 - CASSPGNNSPLHF TGTGCCAGCTCACCAGGGAACAATTCACCCCTCCACTTT
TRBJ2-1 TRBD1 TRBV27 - CASGRQGEDEQFF TGTGCCAGCGGTCGACAGGGTGAGGATGAGCAGTTCTTC
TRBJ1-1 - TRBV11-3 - CASRPGHSNTEAFF TGTGCCAGCAGGCCCGGGCACTCGAACACTGAAGCTTTCTTT
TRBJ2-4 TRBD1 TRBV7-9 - CASSAPGDRGTKNIQYF TGTGCCAGCAGCGCCCCGGGGGACAGGGGGACCAAAAACATTCAGTACTTC
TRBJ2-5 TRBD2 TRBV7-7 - CASSSSGAETQYF TGTGCCAGCAGCTCTAGCGGGGCCGAGACCCAGTACTTC
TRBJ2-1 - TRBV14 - CASSRGDGKFREQFF TGTGCCAGCAGCCGAGGGGACGGGAAGTTTAGGGAGCAGTTCTTC
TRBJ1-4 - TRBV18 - CASSPGWDEKLFF TGTGCCAGCTCACCAGGCTGGGATGAAAAACTGTTTTTT
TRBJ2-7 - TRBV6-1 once CASSEAGTYEQYF TGTGCCAGCAGTGAAGCGGGGACCTACGAGCAGTACTTC
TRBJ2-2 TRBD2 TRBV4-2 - CASSQEGASGGLNTGELFF TGTGCCAGCAGCCAAGAGGGGGCTAGCGGGGGGCTGAACACCGGGGAGCTGTTTTTT
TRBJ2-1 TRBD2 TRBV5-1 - CASSGGLAGDNEQFF TGCGCCAGCAGCGGGGGGCTAGCGGGAGACAATGAGCAGTTCTTC
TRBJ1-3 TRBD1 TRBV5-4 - CASSLRGPPGSGNTIYF TGTGCCAGCAGCTTGAGGGGGCCCCCTGGCTCTGGAAACACCATATATTTT
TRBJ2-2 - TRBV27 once CASSPTSFVGELFF TGTGCCAGCAGCCCCACTAGTTTTGTCGGGGAGCTGTTTTTT
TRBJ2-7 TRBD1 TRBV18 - CASSSRDSGSKSYEQYF TGTGCCAGCTCGAGCCGGGACAGTGGGAGTAAGTCCTACGAGCAGTACTTC
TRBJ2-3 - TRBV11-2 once CASSTTPGLRTDTQYF TGTGCCAGCAGCACGACGCCGGGACTCCGCACAGATACGCAGTATTTT
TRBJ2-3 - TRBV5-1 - CASSPSTDTQYF TGCGCCAGCAGCCCCAGCACAGATACGCAGTATTTT
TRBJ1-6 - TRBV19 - CASSTLTGFNSPLHF TGTGCCAGTAGTACATTGACAGGTTTTAATTCACCCCTCCACTTT
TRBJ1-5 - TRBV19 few CASRNTNQPQHF TGTGCCAGTAGAAACACAAATCAGCCCCAGCATTTT
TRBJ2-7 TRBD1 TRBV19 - CASSMTGIGYEQYF TGTGCCAGTAGTATGACAGGGATTGGTTACGAGCAGTACTTC
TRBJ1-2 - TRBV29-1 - CSVGPLTTLRGYGYTF TGCAGCGTTGGGCCCTTAACTACCTTGCGGGGCTATGGCTACACCTTC